This T cell receptor (beta chain) emerged from a study of blood T cell repertoires in COVID-19. Study-wide background: Sites across the United States, Italy and Spain contributed samples from acute and convalescent COVID-19.

Only in-frame clones appear in the TCRdb table, and some are missing; sequencing was by immunoSEQ multiplex PCR. The sample yields roughly 160,000 clones, more than 65% seen once. Trimming cost V 5 bases and J 0 bases; bases outside gene matches: 7. The germline V gene encodes CDR1 MDHEN and CDR2 SYDVKM. The CDR3 spans 15 residues. The receptor's source is a woman aged 60 to 75 with COVID-19, enrolled during active disease. Material for sequencing was peripheral blood. This chain uses TRBV28 with TRBJ2-7; 7 nucleotides align to TRBD1. The CDR3 DNA reads TGTGCCAGCAGTCCCCAGCAGGGGGTCTCCTACGAGCAGTACGTC. Protein product: CASSPQQGVSYEQYV.